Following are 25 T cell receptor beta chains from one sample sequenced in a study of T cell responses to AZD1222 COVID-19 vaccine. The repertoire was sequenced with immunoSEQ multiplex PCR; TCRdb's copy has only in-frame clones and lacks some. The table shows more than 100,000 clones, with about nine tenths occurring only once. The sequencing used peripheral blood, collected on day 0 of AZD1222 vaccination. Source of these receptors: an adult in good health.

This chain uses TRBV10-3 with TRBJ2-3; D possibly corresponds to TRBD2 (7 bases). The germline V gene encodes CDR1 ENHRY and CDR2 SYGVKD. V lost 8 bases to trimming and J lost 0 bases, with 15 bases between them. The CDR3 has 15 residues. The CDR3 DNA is TGTGCCATCGAGGGGGGGCGAAATAGCACAGATACGCAGTATTTT. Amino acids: CAIEGGRNSTDTQYF.

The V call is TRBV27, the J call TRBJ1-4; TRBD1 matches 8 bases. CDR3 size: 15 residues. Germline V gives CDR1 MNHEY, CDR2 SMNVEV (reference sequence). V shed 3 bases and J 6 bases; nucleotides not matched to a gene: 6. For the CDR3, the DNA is TGTGCCAGCAGTTTCGGACAGGGTAGCTATGAAAAACTGTTTTTT. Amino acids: CASSFGQGSYEKLFF.

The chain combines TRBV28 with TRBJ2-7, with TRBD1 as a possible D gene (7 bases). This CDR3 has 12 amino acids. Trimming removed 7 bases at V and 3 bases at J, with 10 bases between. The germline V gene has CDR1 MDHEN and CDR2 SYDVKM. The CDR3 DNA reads TGTGCCAGCACAGGGGGGCTCTACGAGCAGTACTTC. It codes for CASTGGLYEQYF.

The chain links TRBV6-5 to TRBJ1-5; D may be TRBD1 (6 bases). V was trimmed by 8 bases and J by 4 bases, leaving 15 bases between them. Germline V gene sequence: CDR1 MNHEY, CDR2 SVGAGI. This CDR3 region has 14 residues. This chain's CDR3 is CASWGRGANQPQHF. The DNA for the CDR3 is TGTGCCAGCTGGGGACGGGGGGCAAATCAGCCCCAGCATTTT.

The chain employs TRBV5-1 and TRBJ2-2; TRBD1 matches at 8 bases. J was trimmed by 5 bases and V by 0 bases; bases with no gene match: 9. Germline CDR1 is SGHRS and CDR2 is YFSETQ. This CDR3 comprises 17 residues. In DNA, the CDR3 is TGCGCCAGCAGCTTGGATCCGGACAGGGTGACAACCGGGGAGCTGTTTTTT. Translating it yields CASSLDPDRVTTGELFF.

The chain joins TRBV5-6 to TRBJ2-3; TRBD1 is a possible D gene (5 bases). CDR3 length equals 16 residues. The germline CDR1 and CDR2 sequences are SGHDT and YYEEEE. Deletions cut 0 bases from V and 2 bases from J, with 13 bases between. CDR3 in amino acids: CASSLARQPLTDTQYF. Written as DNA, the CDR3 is TGTGCCAGCAGCTTGGCCCGACAGCCCCTCACAGATACGCAGTATTTT.

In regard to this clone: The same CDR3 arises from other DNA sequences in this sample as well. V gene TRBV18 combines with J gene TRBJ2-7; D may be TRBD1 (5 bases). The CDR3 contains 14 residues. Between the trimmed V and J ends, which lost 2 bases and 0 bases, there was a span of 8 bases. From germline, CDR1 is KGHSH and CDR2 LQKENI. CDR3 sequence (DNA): TGTGCCAGCTCACCAGGGGCGAGCTCCTACGAGCAGTACTTC. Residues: CASSPGASSYEQYF.

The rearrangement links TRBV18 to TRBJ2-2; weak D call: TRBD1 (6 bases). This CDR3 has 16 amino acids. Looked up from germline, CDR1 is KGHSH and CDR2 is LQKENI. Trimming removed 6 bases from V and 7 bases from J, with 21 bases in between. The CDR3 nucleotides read TGTGCCAGCTCCCCAGGACAGCAGAATGTCGGCGGGGAGCTGTTTTTT. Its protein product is CASSPGQQNVGGELFF.

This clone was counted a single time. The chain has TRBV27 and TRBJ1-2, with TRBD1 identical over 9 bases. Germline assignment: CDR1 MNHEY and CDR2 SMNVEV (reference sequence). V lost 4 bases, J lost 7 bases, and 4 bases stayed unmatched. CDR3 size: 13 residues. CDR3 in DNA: TGTGCCAGCAGTTCTACAGGGGGCTTTGGCTACACCTTC. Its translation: CASSSTGGFGYTF.

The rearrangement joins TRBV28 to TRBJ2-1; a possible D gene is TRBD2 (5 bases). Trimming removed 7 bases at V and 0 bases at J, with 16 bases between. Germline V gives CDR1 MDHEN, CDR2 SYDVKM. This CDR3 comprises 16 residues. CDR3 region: CASTLRRASSYNEQFF. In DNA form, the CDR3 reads TGTGCCAGCACCCTCAGGCGGGCAAGCTCCTACAATGAGCAGTTCTTC. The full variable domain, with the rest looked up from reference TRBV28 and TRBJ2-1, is DVKVTQSSRYLVKRTGEKVFLECVQDMDHENMFWYRQDPGLGLRLIYFSYDVKMKEKGDIPEGYSVSREKKERFSLILESASTNQTSMYLCASTLRRASSYNEQFFGPGTRLTVL.

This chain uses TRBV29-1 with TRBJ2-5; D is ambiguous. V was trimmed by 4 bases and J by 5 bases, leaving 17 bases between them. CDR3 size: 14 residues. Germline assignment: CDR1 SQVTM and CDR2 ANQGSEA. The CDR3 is CSVGPKLRSETQYF. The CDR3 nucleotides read TGCAGCGTTGGGCCCAAATTAAGATCTGAGACCCAGTACTTC.

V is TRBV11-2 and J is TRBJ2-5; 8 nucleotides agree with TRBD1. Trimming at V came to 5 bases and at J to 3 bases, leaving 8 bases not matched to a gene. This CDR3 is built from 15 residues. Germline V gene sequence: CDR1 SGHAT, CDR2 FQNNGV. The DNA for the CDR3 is TGTGCCAGCAGCCAGGGGGCGACCGGGGAAGAGACCCAGTACTTC. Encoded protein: CASSQGATGEETQYF.

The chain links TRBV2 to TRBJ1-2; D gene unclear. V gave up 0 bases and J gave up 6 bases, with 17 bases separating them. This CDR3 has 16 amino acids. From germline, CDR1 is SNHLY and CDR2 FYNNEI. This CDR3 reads CASSEAREPRGDGYTF. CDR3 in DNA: TGTGCCAGCAGTGAAGCGCGGGAACCGCGTGGGGATGGCTACACCTTC.

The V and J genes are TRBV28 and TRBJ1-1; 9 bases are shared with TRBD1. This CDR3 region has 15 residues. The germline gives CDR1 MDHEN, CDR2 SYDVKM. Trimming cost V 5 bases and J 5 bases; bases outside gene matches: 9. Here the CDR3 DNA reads TGTGCCAGCAGTGGTTACAGGGGGCCCGGGACTGAAGCTTTCTTT. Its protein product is CASSGYRGPGTEAFF.

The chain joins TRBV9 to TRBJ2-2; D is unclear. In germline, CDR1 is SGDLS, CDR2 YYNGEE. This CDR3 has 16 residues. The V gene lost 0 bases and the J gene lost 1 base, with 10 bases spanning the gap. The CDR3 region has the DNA TGTGCCAGCAGCGTAGACCTCGTAGGGAACACCGGGGAGCTGTTTTTT. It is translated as CASSVDLVGNTGELFF.

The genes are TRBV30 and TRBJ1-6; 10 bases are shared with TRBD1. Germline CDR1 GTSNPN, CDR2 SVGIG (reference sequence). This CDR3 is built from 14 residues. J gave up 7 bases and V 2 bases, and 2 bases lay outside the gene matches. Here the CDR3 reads CAWSLGQGNSPLHF. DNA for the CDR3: TGTGCCTGGAGTCTGGGACAGGGGAATTCACCCCTCCACTTT.

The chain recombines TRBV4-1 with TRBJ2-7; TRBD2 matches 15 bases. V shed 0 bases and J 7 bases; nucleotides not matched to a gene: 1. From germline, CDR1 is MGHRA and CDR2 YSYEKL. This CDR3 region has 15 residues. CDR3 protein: CASSQEGLAGGEQYF. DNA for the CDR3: TGCGCCAGCAGCCAAGAGGGACTAGCGGGAGGAGAGCAGTACTTC.

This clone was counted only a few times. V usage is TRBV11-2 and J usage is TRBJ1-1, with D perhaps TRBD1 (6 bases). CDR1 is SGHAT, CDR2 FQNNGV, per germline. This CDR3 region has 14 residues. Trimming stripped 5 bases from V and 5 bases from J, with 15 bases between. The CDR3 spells CASSSSPRGTEAFF. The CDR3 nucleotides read TGTGCCAGCAGCAGTAGCCCGAGGGGGACTGAAGCTTTCTTT.

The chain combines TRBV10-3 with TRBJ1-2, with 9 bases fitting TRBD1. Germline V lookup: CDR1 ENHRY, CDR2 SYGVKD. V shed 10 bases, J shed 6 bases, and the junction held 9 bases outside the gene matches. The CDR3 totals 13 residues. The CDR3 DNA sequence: TGTGCCACCAACCCTGGGACAGGGAATGGCTACACCTTC. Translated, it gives CATNPGTGNGYTF.

Here the CDR3 reads CASSLWGNNEKLFF. DNA for the CDR3: TGTGCCAGCAGTTTATGGGGTAATAATGAAAAACTGTTTTTT. The gene calls are TRBV27 and TRBJ1-4; no reliable D call. CDR1 and CDR2 from the germline V gene are MNHEY and SMNVEV (reference sequence). The CDR3 runs 14 residues. V gave up 1 base and J gave up 4 bases, with 7 bases separating them.

The CDR3 region has the DNA TGTGCCAGCAGTTACAAAGCGACCGCCGGTGAGACCCAGTACTTC. Its translation is CASSYKATAGETQYF. This chain links TRBV6-2 or TRBV6-3 with TRBJ2-5; D ambiguous. CDR3 length: 15 residues. Germline V gives CDR1 MNHEY, CDR2 SVGEGT. The V gene lost 2 bases and the J gene lost 5 bases, with 15 bases spanning the gap.

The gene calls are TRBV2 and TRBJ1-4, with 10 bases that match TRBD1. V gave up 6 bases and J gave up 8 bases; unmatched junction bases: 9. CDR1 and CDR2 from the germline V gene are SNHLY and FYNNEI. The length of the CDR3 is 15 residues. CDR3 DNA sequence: TGTGCCAGCAGGGAGACAGGGGGCGCCTGGGAAAAACTGTTTTTT. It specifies CASRETGGAWEKLFF.

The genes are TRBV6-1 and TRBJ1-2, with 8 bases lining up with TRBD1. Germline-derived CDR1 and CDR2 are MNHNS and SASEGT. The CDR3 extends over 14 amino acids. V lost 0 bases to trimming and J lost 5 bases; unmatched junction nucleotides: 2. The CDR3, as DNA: TGTGCCAGCAGTGAAGCGTGGACAGGGTATGGCTACACCTTC. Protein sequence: CASSEAWTGYGYTF.

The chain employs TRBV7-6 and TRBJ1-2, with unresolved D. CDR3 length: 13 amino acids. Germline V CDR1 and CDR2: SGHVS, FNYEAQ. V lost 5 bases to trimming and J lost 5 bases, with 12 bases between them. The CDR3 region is CASSKPGGYGYTF. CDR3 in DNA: TGTGCCAGCAGCAAGCCAGGCGGGTATGGCTACACCTTC.

The CDR3 spells CASSPPGTAGADTQYF. CDR3 DNA: TGTGCCAGCTCACCACCCGGGACAGCCGGCGCAGATACGCAGTATTTT. The rearrangement links TRBV18 to TRBJ2-3; 7 bases are shared with TRBD1. The CDR3 runs 16 residues. Losses at the gene ends were 0 bases for V and 4 bases for J; bases not matched to a gene: 7. Germline V CDR1 and CDR2: KGHSH, LQKENI.